This T cell receptor (beta chain) was documented in a study of blood T cell repertoires in COVID-19. This clone was seen just once. As originally analysed: Reference gene primer amplification in the assay estimated nucleated cell counts. Assay used: immunoSEQ multiplex PCR; TCRdb lists only in-frame clones, some missing. V, J and clone size are those of that table, while D and trimming were read from the DNA. The data hold around 340,000 clones, with roughly 85% observed a single time. V was pared by 6 bases and J by 1 base, with 3 bases of the junction left unmatched. The CDR3 runs 15 residues. CDR1 and CDR2 from the germline V gene are MNHNY and SVGAGI (reference sequence).

The sequenced sample was PBMCs or T cells enriched from blood (not recorded which). The clonotype was recovered from a woman between 35 and 50 years old with acute COVID-19. The rearrangement uses TRBV6-6 and TRBJ2-3; 11 positions match TRBD1. Here the CDR3 reads CASRLDRGRTDTQYF. DNA of the CDR3: TGTGCCAGCAGGCTGGACAGGGGGCGCACAGATACGCAGTATTTT.